Below are 18 T cell receptor beta chains sequenced from a single sample in a study of neurological immune-mediated disorders. Each CDR3 protein is one row after TCRdb ran MiXCR on the 5' RACE reads. This sample has some 29,000 distinct CDR3 sequences, with 9.5% to 15% found just once. Sequenced sample: PBMCs. These receptors were taken from a man aged 55 to 70 in good health.

This clonotype was counted at least ten times. The J gene is TRBJ1-2, the V gene TRBV20-1, with D maybe TRBD1 (5 bases). The V gene's germline CDR1 is DFQATT and CDR2 SNEGSKA (reference sequence). The CDR3 spans 14 residues. V lost 0 bases and J 7 bases, leaving 15 bases between the germline ends. CDR3: CSARDRRGRSGYTF. The DNA of the CDR3 is TGCAGTGCTAGAGATCGTCGGGGGAGGTCTGGCTACACCTTC.

This clonotype was counted ten times or more. The V gene is TRBV19, the J gene TRBJ2-1; TRBD1 might be the D (6 bases). Germline V gives CDR1 LNHDA, CDR2 SQIVND (reference sequence). The CDR3 is made up of 11 amino acids. V lost 7 bases, J lost 10 bases, and 11 bases lay in between. The CDR3 sequence: CASIGGAEQFF. The CDR3 bases are TGTGCCAGTATTGGGGGCGCAGAGCAGTTCTTC.

This clonotype showed up many times. V usage is TRBV5-5 and J usage is TRBJ2-2, with D tentatively TRBD1 (6 bases). The CDR3 totals 15 residues. The germline V gene has CDR1 SGHKS and CDR2 YYEKEE (reference sequence). Trimming cost V 6 bases and J 0 bases, with 12 bases left between them. The CDR3 spells CASTRQAANTGELFF. The DNA of the CDR3 is TGTGCCAGCACCCGACAGGCTGCGAACACCGGGGAGCTGTTTTTT.

This clonotype was observed many times. The rearrangement uses TRBV29-1 and TRBJ1-2; TRBD1 aligns across 7 bases. V gave up 4 bases and J gave up 4 bases; unmatched junction bases: 15. There are 16 residues in the CDR3. From germline, CDR1 is SQVTM and CDR2 ANQGSEA. The CDR3 nucleotides read TGCAGCGTTGGGAGGGGGCAAGAGGGTCAGGGCTATGGCTACACCTTC. Protein sequence: CSVGRGQEGQGYGYTF.

This clonotype occurred many times. The chain is built from TRBV13 and TRBJ2-7; D perhaps matches TRBD1 (5 bases). CDR1 and CDR2 from the germline V gene are PRHDT and FYEKMQ (reference sequence). Trimming left V 3 bases short and J 3 bases short, with 12 bases between. The CDR3 consists of 14 residues. The CDR3 nucleotides read TGTGCCAGCAGCTTCCAAGGCAGGGTCTACGAGCAGTACTTC. Encoded protein: CASSFQGRVYEQYF.

The chain combines TRBV7-6 with TRBJ2-2, with a weak D call TRBD1 (5 bases). The CDR3 loop spans 15 amino acids. Germline CDR1 reads SGHVS; CDR2 reads FNYEAQ. Trimming removed 5 bases at V and 0 bases at J, with 10 bases between. This chain's CDR3 is CASSLDTPNTGELFF. CDR3 coding DNA: TGTGCCAGCAGCCTGGACACCCCGAACACCGGGGAGCTGTTTTTT.

This clonotype was recorded at least ten times. The chain uses TRBV12-3 or TRBV12-4 and TRBJ2-7, with a tentative D call TRBD1 (5 bases). This CDR3 is 18 amino acids long. Trimming pared 2 bases from V and 3 bases from J, leaving 23 bases between. The CDR3 is CASSLPGHATRLYYEQYF. For the CDR3, the DNA is TGTGCCAGCAGTTTACCAGGACACGCGACCCGCCTATACTACGAGCAGTACTTC.

This clonotype was seen at least ten times. This chain joins TRBV5-1 and TRBJ1-3; 7 nucleotides agree with TRBD1. CDR1 is SGHRS, CDR2 YFSETQ, per germline. This CDR3 region has 15 residues. With 4 bases clipped from V and 3 bases from J, the junction kept 7 bases outside the gene matches. The CDR3 DNA reads TGCGCCAGCAGCACTGACAGGGTGCGTGGAAACACCATATATTTT. Translating it yields CASSTDRVRGNTIYF.

This clonotype was seen ten or more times. This chain connects TRBV15 to TRBJ2-5; 7 bases match TRBD2. CDR1 is LNHNV, CDR2 YYDKDF, per germline (reference sequence). The CDR3 has 16 residues. J lost 0 bases, V lost 0 bases, and 4 bases had no gene match. CDR3 protein: CATSREVAGDQETQYF. The CDR3 bases are TGTGCCACCAGCAGAGAAGTGGCGGGGGACCAAGAGACCCAGTACTTC.

This clonotype was picked up many times. The J gene is TRBJ1-5, the V gene TRBV10-3, with no clear D. Germline values: CDR1 ENHRY, CDR2 SYGVKD. The V end lost 5 bases, the J end lost 3 bases, and 8 bases lay between the germline ends. The CDR3 runs to 13 residues. The CDR3 here is CAISLGLNQPQHF. Here the CDR3 DNA reads TGTGCCATCAGTTTAGGACTCAATCAGCCCCAGCATTTT.

This clonotype was observed at least ten times. The gene calls are TRBV6-5 and TRBJ1-2, with D tentatively TRBD1 (6 bases). Germline V gene data show CDR1 as MNHEY and CDR2 as SVGAGI. V lost 6 bases, J lost 6 bases, and 17 bases lay in between. This CDR3 spans 14 amino acids. The CDR3 here is CASRDTGSSHGYTF. The CDR3 DNA follows: TGTGCCAGCAGGGATACAGGGAGTTCGCATGGCTACACCTTC.

This clonotype was detected many times. The J gene is TRBJ2-1, the V gene TRBV29-1; 14 bases are shared with TRBD2. The germline V gene encodes CDR1 SQVTM and CDR2 ANQGSEA. V gave up 2 bases and J gave up 8 bases; unmatched junction bases: 14. The CDR3 consists of 18 residues. CDR3 region: CSVEKGLTSGRVMDEQFF. As DNA, the CDR3 is TGCAGCGTTGAAAAGGGTCTGACTAGCGGGAGGGTCATGGATGAGCAGTTCTTC.

This clonotype has a count of ten or more. The chain recombines TRBV20-1 with TRBJ2-5; tentatively, D is TRBD2 (5 bases). The CDR3 has 13 residues. Germline lookup yields CDR1 DFQATT and CDR2 SNEGSKA (reference sequence). V was shortened by 0 bases and J by 4 bases, with 9 bases between the two germline ends. The CDR3 coding sequence is TGCAGTGCTAGAGAGCGAGGGAGAGAGACCCAGTACTTC. Protein: CSARERGRETQYF.

The table lists this clonotype with a few counts. The gene calls are TRBV11-2 and TRBJ2-7, with D perhaps TRBD1 (6 bases). The germline CDR1 and CDR2 sequences are SGHAT and FQNNGV. Trimming pared 7 bases from V and 2 bases from J, leaving 18 bases between. The length of the CDR3 is 15 residues. CDR3 in DNA: TGTGCCAGCACCCTGGGGGCAGGGTCGGCCTACGAGCAGTACTTC. Translating it yields CASTLGAGSAYEQYF.

This clonotype showed up many times. V and J are TRBV6-2 or TRBV6-3 and TRBJ2-2, with a possible D match to TRBD2 (6 bases). The CDR3 has 16 residues. Looked up from germline, CDR1 is MNHEY and CDR2 is SVGEGT. V dropped 2 bases and J dropped 1 base, with 11 bases sitting between them. The CDR3 DNA follows: TGTGCCAGCAGTTACCGGGACTTTAAGAACACCGGGGAGCTGTTTTTT. Protein: CASSYRDFKNTGELFF.

This clonotype appeared a few times. The chain links TRBV10-2 to TRBJ2-7; no clear D gene. This CDR3 contains 12 residues. V lost 2 bases, J lost 4 bases, and 6 bases lay in between. CDR1 WSHSY and CDR2 SAAADI come from the germline V gene. CDR3 bases: TGCGCCAGCAGTGAGGTGGAGTACGAGCAGTACTTC. Translating gives CASSEVEYEQYF.

About this clonotype itself: Given a much more abundant clone one base away, this may be a read error. The genes are TRBV20-1 and TRBJ1-1; 9 bases are a match to TRBD1. This CDR3 comprises 14 residues. Germline values: CDR1 DFQATT, CDR2 SNEGSKA (reference sequence). The CDR3 coding sequence is TGCAGTGCTAAAGCACAGGGGGCTCCTCAAGAAGATTTCTTT. It translates to CSAKAQGAPQEDFF.

This clonotype was detected ten times or more. The chain uses TRBV6-5 and TRBJ2-3; D assignment may be TRBD1 or TRBD2 (6 bases each). The ends were cut back, 2 bases at V and 6 bases at J, with 15 bases in the middle. The CDR3 covers 15 residues. CDR1 and CDR2 (germline): MNHEY, SVGAGI. CDR3 DNA: TGTGCCAGCAGTTACCTTCCGGGGGCCGCGGATACGCAGTATTTT. This translates into CASSYLPGAADTQYF.